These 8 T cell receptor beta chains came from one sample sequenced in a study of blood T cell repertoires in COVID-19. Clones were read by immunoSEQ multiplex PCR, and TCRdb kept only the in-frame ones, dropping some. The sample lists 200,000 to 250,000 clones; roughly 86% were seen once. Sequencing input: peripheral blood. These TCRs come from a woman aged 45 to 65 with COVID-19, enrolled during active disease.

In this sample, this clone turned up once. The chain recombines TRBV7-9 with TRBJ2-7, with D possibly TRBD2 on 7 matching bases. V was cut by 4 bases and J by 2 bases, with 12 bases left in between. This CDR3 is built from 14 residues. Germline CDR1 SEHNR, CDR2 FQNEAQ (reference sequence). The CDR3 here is CASSSSRGPYEQYF. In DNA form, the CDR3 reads TGTGCCAGCAGCTCCTCGCGGGGGCCCTACGAGCAGTACTTC. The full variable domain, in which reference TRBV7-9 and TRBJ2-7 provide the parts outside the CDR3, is DTGVSQNPRHKITKRGQNVTFRCDPISEHNRLYWYRQTLGQGPEFLTYFQNEAQLEKSRLLSDRFSAERPKGSFSTLEIQRTEQGDSAMYLCASSSSRGPYEQYFGPGTRLTVT.

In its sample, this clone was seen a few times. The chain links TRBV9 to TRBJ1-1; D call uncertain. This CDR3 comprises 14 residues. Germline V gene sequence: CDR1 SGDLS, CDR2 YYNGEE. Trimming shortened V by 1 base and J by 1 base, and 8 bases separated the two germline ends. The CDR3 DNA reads TGTGCCAGCAGCGTACGAACAACGAACACTGAAGCTTTCTTT. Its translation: CASSVRTTNTEAFF.

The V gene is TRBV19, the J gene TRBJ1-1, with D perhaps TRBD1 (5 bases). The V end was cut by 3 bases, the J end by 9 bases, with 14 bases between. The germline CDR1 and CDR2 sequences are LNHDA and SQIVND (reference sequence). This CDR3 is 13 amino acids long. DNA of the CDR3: TGTGCCAGTAGTATGGACACGGGTTTGCAAGCTTTCTTT. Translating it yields CASSMDTGLQAFF.

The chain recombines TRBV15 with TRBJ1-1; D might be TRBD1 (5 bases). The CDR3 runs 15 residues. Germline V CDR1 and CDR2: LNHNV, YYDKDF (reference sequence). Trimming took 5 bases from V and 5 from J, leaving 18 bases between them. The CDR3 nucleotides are TGTGCCACCAGCCCCGTAAACCAGGGATTAACTGAAGCTTTCTTT. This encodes CATSPVNQGLTEAFF.

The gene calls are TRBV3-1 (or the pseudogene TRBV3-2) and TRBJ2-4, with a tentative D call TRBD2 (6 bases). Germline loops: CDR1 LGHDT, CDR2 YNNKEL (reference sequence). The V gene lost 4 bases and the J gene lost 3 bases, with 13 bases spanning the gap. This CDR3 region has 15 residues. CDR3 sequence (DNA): TGTGCCAGCAGCCCCGGAGGGTGGGGCAAAAACATTCAGTACTTC. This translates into CASSPGGWGKNIQYF.

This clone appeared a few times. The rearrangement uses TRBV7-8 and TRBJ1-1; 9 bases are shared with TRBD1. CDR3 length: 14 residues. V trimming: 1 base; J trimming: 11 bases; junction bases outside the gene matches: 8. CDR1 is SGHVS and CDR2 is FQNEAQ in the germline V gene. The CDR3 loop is CASSLGGTGWYAFF. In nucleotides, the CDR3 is TGTGCCAGCAGCTTAGGTGGGACAGGGTGGTATGCTTTCTTT. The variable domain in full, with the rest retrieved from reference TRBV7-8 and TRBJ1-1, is GAGVSQSPRYKVAKRGQDVALRCDPISGHVSLFWYQQALGQGPEFLTYFQNEAQLDKSGLPSDRFFAERPEGSVSTLKIQRTQQEDSAVYLCASSLGGTGWYAFFGQGTRLTVV.

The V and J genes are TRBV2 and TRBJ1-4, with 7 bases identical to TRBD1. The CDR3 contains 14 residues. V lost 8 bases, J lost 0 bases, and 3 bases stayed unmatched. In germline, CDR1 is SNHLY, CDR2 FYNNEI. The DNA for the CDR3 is TGTGCCAGCGGAACAGGGGCAACTAATGAAAAACTGTTTTTT. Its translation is CASGTGATNEKLFF. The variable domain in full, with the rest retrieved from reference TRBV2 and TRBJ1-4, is EPEVTQTPSHQVTQMGQEVILRCVPISNHLYFYWYRQILGQKVEFLVSFYNNEISEKSEIFDDQFSVERPDGSNFTLKIRSTKLEDSAMYFCASGTGATNEKLFFGSGTQLSVL.

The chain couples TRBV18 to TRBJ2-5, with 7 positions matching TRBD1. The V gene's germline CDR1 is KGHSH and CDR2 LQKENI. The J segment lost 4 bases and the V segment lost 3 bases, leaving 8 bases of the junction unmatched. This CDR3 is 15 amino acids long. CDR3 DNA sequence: TGTGCCAGCTCACCCAATCTACAGGGGTTAGAGACCCAGTACTTC. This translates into CASSPNLQGLETQYF. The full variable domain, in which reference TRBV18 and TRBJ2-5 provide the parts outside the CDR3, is NAGVMQNPRHLVRRRGQEARLRCSPMKGHSHVYWYRQLPEEGLKFMVYLQKENIIDESGMPKERFSAEFPKEGPSILRIQQVVRGDSAAYFCASSPNLQGLETQYFGPGTRLLVL.